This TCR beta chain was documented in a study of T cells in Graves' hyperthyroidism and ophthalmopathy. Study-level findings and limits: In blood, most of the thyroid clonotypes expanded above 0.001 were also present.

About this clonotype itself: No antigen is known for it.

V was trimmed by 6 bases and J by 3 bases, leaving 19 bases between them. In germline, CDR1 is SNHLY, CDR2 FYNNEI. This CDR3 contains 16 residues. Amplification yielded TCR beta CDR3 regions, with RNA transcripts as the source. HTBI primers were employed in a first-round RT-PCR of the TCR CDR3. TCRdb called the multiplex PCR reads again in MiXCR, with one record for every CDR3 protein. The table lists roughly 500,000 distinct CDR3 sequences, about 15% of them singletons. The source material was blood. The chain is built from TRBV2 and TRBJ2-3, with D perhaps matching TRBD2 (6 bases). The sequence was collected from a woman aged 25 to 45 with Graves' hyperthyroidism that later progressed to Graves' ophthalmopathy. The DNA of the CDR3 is TGTGCCAGCAGGCGGGACGGACTTGGAGGTACAGATACGCAGTATTTT. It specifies CASRRDGLGGTDTQYF.